Each of the 27 T cell receptor beta chains below was sequenced from the same sample in a study of CD8 T cells in Susac syndrome. When the RNA was reverse transcribed, random hexamers were used with an input of roughly 0.45 to 1 ug. Via MiXCR, TCRdb re-called the immunoSEQ multiplex PCR reads, giving one row per CDR3 protein. The table lists 150,000 to 160,000 distinct CDR3 sequences, about 94% of them singletons. The sample comprised CD8+ T cells from PBMCs. These receptor sequences come from a human donor with multiple sclerosis.

This sequence joins TRBV30 and TRBJ1-2, with D perhaps TRBD1 (6 bases). Germline V gives CDR1 GTSNPN, CDR2 SVGIG (reference sequence). Trimming left V 5 bases short and J 4 bases short, with 14 bases between. The CDR3 is 13 amino acids. The CDR3 bases are TGTGCCTGGCTGGACAGACTCTTCTATGGCTACACCTTC. This encodes CAWLDRLFYGYTF.

The rearrangement joins TRBV5-1 to TRBJ2-7, with D uncertain. V dropped 0 bases and J dropped 1 base, with 11 bases sitting between them. This CDR3 has 15 residues. The germline gives CDR1 SGHRS, CDR2 YFSETQ. As DNA, the CDR3 is TGCGCCAGCAGCTTGGCAGCGCTCCCTTCCTACGAGCAGTACTTC. Its translation is CASSLAALPSYEQYF.

This clonotype was detected once. This CDR3 reads CAWSGVTTGGRWDTEAFF. Here the CDR3 DNA reads TGTGCCTGGAGTGGGGTTACGACAGGGGGCCGGTGGGACACTGAAGCTTTCTTT. The V and J genes are TRBV30 and TRBJ1-1, with 10 bases aligning to TRBD1. From germline, CDR1 is GTSNPN and CDR2 SVGIG (reference sequence). J was trimmed by 3 bases and V by 1 base; bases with no gene match: 14. The CDR3 sequence is 18 residues long. Drawing the rest from reference TRBV30 and TRBJ1-1, the complete variable domain is SQTIHQWPATLVQPVGSPLSLECTVEGTSNPNLYWYRQAAGRGLQLLFYSVGIGQISSEVPQNLSASRPQDRQFILSSKKLLLSDSGFYLCAWSGVTTGGRWDTEAFFGQGTRLTVV.

This chain joins TRBV9 and TRBJ2-2; D might be TRBD2 (5 bases). The germline V gene encodes CDR1 SGDLS and CDR2 YYNGEE. Trimming cost V 3 bases and J 6 bases, with 9 bases left between them. The CDR3 length is 13 residues. The CDR3 region has the DNA TGTGCCAGCAGCGCGGGATCGCCCGGGGAGCTGTTTTTT. Protein sequence: CASSAGSPGELFF.

The chain combines TRBV20-1 with TRBJ1-6; D ambiguous. The V end lost 0 bases, the J end lost 1 base, and 16 bases lay between the germline ends. Per germline, CDR1 DFQATT and CDR2 SNEGSKA (reference sequence). The CDR3 loop spans 18 amino acids. CDR3 sequence: CSARDLGSPLSYNSPLHF. CDR3 nucleotides: TGCAGTGCTAGAGATTTGGGGAGCCCCCTTTCCTATAATTCACCCCTCCACTTT.

The chain has TRBV6-6 and TRBJ2-7; D tentatively fits TRBD1 or TRBD2 (5 bases each). Germline CDR1 and CDR2: MNHNY and SVGAGI (reference sequence). The CDR3 is made up of 16 amino acids. V shed 2 bases and J shed 0 bases, with 14 bases lying between them. CDR3 region: CASSYPGTMNSYEQYF. Here the CDR3 DNA reads TGTGCCAGCAGTTACCCCGGGACGATGAACTCCTACGAGCAGTACTTC.

The chain uses TRBV7-3 and TRBJ2-3; possibly TRBD2 for D (6 bases). The V and J ends lost 0 bases and 4 bases respectively, with 14 bases between them. Germline CDR1 SGHTA, CDR2 FQGTGA. The CDR3 consists of 16 residues. DNA for the CDR3: TGTGCCAGCAGCTTAACGACTAGTAGGGTAGCAGATACGCAGTATTTT. Translating it yields CASSLTTSRVADTQYF.

The chain has TRBV3-1 and TRBJ1-2; D perhaps matches TRBD1 (6 bases). Per the germline V gene, CDR1 is LGHDT and CDR2 is YNNKEL (reference sequence). With 4 bases removed from V and 2 bases from J, the gap between germline ends came to 14 bases. There are 15 residues in the CDR3. The CDR3 DNA reads as TGTGCCAGCAGCCCCCCAGGGGAAGGGAACTATGGCTACACCTTC. Encoded protein: CASSPPGEGNYGYTF.

The rearrangement links TRBV6-2 or TRBV6-3 to TRBJ2-1; D remains ambiguous. The CDR3 covers 12 residues. Trimming took 5 bases from V and 9 from J, leaving 11 bases between them. Germline assignment: CDR1 MNHEY and CDR2 SVGEGT. CDR3 sequence: CASSLDVGEQFF. CDR3 sequence (DNA): TGTGCCAGCAGTCTTGACGTCGGTGAGCAGTTCTTC.

The chain recombines TRBV6-1 with TRBJ2-5; D is undetermined. Germline assignment: CDR1 MNHNS and CDR2 SASEGT. CDR3 length: 12 residues. The V end was cut by 4 bases, the J end by 2 bases, with 5 bases between. The CDR3 sequence: CASSGEQETQYF. The CDR3 bases are TGTGCCAGCAGTGGGGAACAAGAGACCCAGTACTTC.

The chain joins TRBV9 to TRBJ1-1; D gene uncertain. Germline V gives CDR1 SGDLS, CDR2 YYNGEE. Trimming removed 1 base at V and 1 base at J, with 8 bases between. This CDR3 spans 14 amino acids. The CDR3 bases are TGTGCCAGCAGCGTAAGCATCCAGAACACTGAAGCTTTCTTT. Translated, it gives CASSVSIQNTEAFF.

The V gene is TRBV12-3 or TRBV12-4, the J gene TRBJ2-7, with 9 bases identical to TRBD2. The CDR3 is 15 residues long. Trimming cost V 5 bases and J 2 bases; bases outside gene matches: 7. The CDR3 here is CASSDSGGSPYEQYF. As DNA, the CDR3 is TGTGCCAGCAGTGATAGCGGGGGATCCCCCTACGAGCAGTACTTC.

In DNA form, the CDR3 reads TGTGCCAGTAGTATAGTGCAAAGCACAGATACGCAGTATTTT. Encoded protein: CASSIVQSTDTQYF. V gene TRBV19 combines with J gene TRBJ2-3; the D is unclear. This CDR3 is built from 14 residues. The germline gives CDR1 LNHDA, CDR2 SQIVND (reference sequence). The V end was cut by 1 base, the J end by 0 bases, with 5 bases between.

With respect to this clonotype: Germline is not matched at one junction end, which may reflect a read error. The chain carries TRBV15 and TRBJ2-7; TRBD2 aligns across 9 bases. CDR3 length: 15 amino acids. Germline V gene data show CDR1 as LNHNV and CDR2 as YYDKDF (reference sequence). CDR3 in amino acids: CATSRSSGTSDEQYF. CDR3 nucleotides: TGTGCCACCAGCAGGTCTAGCGGGACCTCCGACGAGCAGTACTTC.

The chain has TRBV7-2 and TRBJ2-7; D remains ambiguous. The V and J ends lost 6 bases and 0 bases respectively, with 15 bases between them. The CDR3 totals 15 residues. Germline V gene lookup returns CDR1 SGHTA and CDR2 FQGNSA. For the CDR3, the DNA is TGTGCCAGCAGACCTCCTGCCCCACCCTCCTACGAGCAGTACTTC. Its translation is CASRPPAPPSYEQYF.

The chain couples TRBV2 to TRBJ1-1; maybe TRBD1 (5 bases). Germline values: CDR1 SNHLY, CDR2 FYNNEI. Trimming stripped 3 bases from V and 5 bases from J, with 16 bases between. The CDR3 spans 15 residues. The CDR3 region is CASSDSGRVDTEAFF. In DNA, the CDR3 is TGTGCCAGCAGTGACTCCGGCAGGGTGGATACTGAAGCTTTCTTT.

The chain combines TRBV7-9 with TRBJ2-3; 7 nucleotides agree with TRBD1. Germline V gene lookup returns CDR1 SEHNR and CDR2 FQNEAQ (reference sequence). CDR3 length: 15 amino acids. V lost 5 bases to trimming and J lost 2 bases; unmatched junction nucleotides: 7. This chain's CDR3 is CASSQPGQNTDTQYF. For the CDR3, the DNA is TGTGCCAGCAGCCAGCCGGGACAGAACACAGATACGCAGTATTTT.

The rearrangement links TRBV7-9 to TRBJ2-3, with D uncertain. The ends were cut back, 0 bases at V and 2 bases at J, with 9 bases in the middle. The CDR3 has 15 residues. Germline V gene sequence: CDR1 SEHNR, CDR2 FQNEAQ (reference sequence). The CDR3, as DNA: TGTGCCAGCAGCTTAGCGGTCAGGCCCACAGATACGCAGTATTTT. Its protein product is CASSLAVRPTDTQYF.

This clonotype was recorded only once. The CDR3 loop is CASSLAALNTEAFF. In DNA form, the CDR3 reads TGTGCCAGCAGTTTGGCAGCCCTAAACACTGAAGCTTTCTTT. J is TRBJ1-1 and V is TRBV12-3 or TRBV12-4; D remains ambiguous. The V end lost 3 bases, the J end lost 2 bases, and 10 bases lay between the germline ends. The CDR3 runs to 14 residues.

The chain carries TRBV20-1 and TRBJ2-2, with D tentatively TRBD1 or TRBD2 (6 bases each). Trimming cost V 6 bases and J 7 bases, with 18 bases left between them. Germline V CDR1 and CDR2: DFQATT, SNEGSKA (reference sequence). CDR3 size: 14 residues. The CDR3 loop reads CSAPFGGDNGELFF. DNA for the CDR3: TGCAGTGCCCCCTTTGGAGGGGACAACGGGGAGCTGTTTTTT.

This chain's CDR3 is CASNPSGGGELFF. The CDR3 DNA follows: TGTGCCAGCAATCCCTCGGGGGGCGGGGAGCTGTTTTTT. V and J are TRBV12-3 or TRBV12-4 and TRBJ2-2; 7 nucleotides line up with TRBD2. V was pared by 7 bases and J by 7 bases, with 6 bases of the junction left unmatched. The CDR3 extends over 13 amino acids.

The chain joins TRBV20-1 to TRBJ1-1, with TRBD1 as a possible D gene (5 bases). The germline CDR1 and CDR2 sequences are DFQATT and SNEGSKA (reference sequence). Between the trimmed V and J ends, which lost 4 bases and 0 bases, there was a span of 12 bases. The CDR3 loop spans 14 amino acids. The CDR3 DNA sequence: TGCAGTGCTACCAAGGGACGGGTGAACACTGAAGCTTTCTTT. Residues: CSATKGRVNTEAFF.

This clonotype appeared a single time. The V and J genes are TRBV20-1 and TRBJ2-7, with a weak D call TRBD2 (5 bases). The CDR3 is 11 residues long. The V end lost 3 bases, the J end lost 6 bases, and 9 bases lay between the germline ends. The V gene's germline CDR1 is DFQATT and CDR2 SNEGSKA (reference sequence). CDR3 loop: CSASSEGEQYF. In DNA form, the CDR3 reads TGCAGTGCTAGCAGTGAGGGCGAGCAGTACTTC.

This rearrangement joins TRBV28 to TRBJ2-1; D is undetermined. The germline CDR1 and CDR2 sequences are MDHEN and SYDVKM. The CDR3 is 15 amino acids. Trimming cost V 5 bases and J 0 bases, with 11 bases left between them. This CDR3 is CASSPRISSYNEQFF. In DNA form, the CDR3 reads TGTGCCAGCAGTCCCCGGATAAGCTCCTACAATGAGCAGTTCTTC.

V is TRBV27 and J is TRBJ1-4; perhaps TRBD1 as D (5 bases). CDR3 size: 17 residues. V lost 7 bases, J lost 7 bases, and 25 bases lay in between. Germline CDR1 and CDR2: MNHEY and SMNVEV (reference sequence). This CDR3 reads CASTPSWGEDVGEKLFF. The CDR3 region has the DNA TGTGCCAGCACTCCCTCTTGGGGGGAAGACGTGGGTGAAAAACTGTTTTTT.

V and J are TRBV28 and TRBJ2-3; 8 bases agree with TRBD2. In germline, CDR1 is MDHEN, CDR2 SYDVKM. V dropped 4 bases and J dropped 2; count of bases not matched to a gene: 2. The CDR3 totals 14 residues. CDR3 protein: CASSYGGVTDTQYF. For the CDR3, the DNA is TGTGCCAGCAGTTACGGGGGGGTCACAGATACGCAGTATTTT. The full variable domain, in which reference TRBV28 and TRBJ2-3 provide the parts outside the CDR3, is DVKVTQSSRYLVKRTGEKVFLECVQDMDHENMFWYRQDPGLGLRLIYFSYDVKMKEKGDIPEGYSVSREKKERFSLILESASTNQTSMYLCASSYGGVTDTQYFGPGTRLTVL.

The rearrangement joins TRBV10-3 to TRBJ1-1; D not resolved. V was trimmed by 9 bases and J by 1 base, leaving 9 bases between them. The CDR3 spans 12 residues. Per the germline V gene, CDR1 is ENHRY and CDR2 is SYGVKD. The CDR3 protein is CAIRTANTEAFF. CDR3 sequence (DNA): TGTGCCATTAGGACGGCGAACACTGAAGCTTTCTTT.